This entry lists 9 T cell receptor beta chains sequenced from one sample in a study of T cells after yellow fever vaccination. TCRdb reprocessed the 5' RACE reads with MiXCR, giving one entry per CDR3 protein. Of 65,000 to 90,000 distinct CDR3 sequences detected, roughly 15% appear once; the ten largest clones hold around 23%. The sequenced sample was CD8+ T cells not binding an NS4B(214-222) dextramer, sorted from PBMCs, obtained roughly 20 days after the first yellow fever vaccination. Every receptor here comes from a man aged 18 to 35 who received the YFV17D yellow fever vaccine.

This clonotype was observed many times. The genes are TRBV11-2 and TRBJ1-1, with TRBD1 as a possible D gene (5 bases). The CDR3 is 14 residues long. V was trimmed by 1 base and J by 4 bases, leaving 10 bases between them. The germline V gene encodes CDR1 SGHAT and CDR2 FQNNGV. The CDR3 bases are TGTGCCAGCAGCTTAGGGGCAGGGTTCACTGAAGCTTTCTTT. Translating it yields CASSLGAGFTEAFF.

The chain carries TRBV4-1 and TRBJ2-2; a weak D match, TRBD1 (5 bases). This CDR3 has 17 amino acids. From germline, CDR1 is MGHRA and CDR2 YSYEKL. V lost 2 bases, J lost 0 bases, and 13 bases lay in between. CDR3 nucleotide sequence: TGCGCCAGCAGCCAATCAACAAGGGGTGCGAACACCGGGGAGCTGTTTTTT. Residues: CASSQSTRGANTGELFF.

This clonotype was seen more than once but under ten times. The chain joins TRBV4-1 to TRBJ2-5; D may be TRBD1 (5 bases). Trimming took 1 base from V and 6 from J, leaving 12 bases between them. The CDR3 is 14 amino acids. Germline V lookup: CDR1 MGHRA, CDR2 YSYEKL. CDR3 residues: CASSQGQGIQTQYF. The CDR3 DNA reads as TGCGCCAGCAGCCAAGGCCAGGGTATACAGACCCAGTACTTC.

This clonotype has at least ten counts. V usage is TRBV19 and J usage is TRBJ1-5; D perhaps matches TRBD1 (6 bases). There are 16 residues in the CDR3. CDR1 and CDR2 from the germline V gene are LNHDA and SQIVND (reference sequence). V lost 5 bases, J lost 3 bases, and 17 bases lay in between. CDR3 sequence reads: CASSQRGGQINQPQHF. CDR3 in DNA: TGTGCCAGTAGTCAAAGGGGTGGACAGATCAATCAGCCCCAGCATTTT.

The CDR3 loop reads CASSYTSGGELFF. In DNA, the CDR3 is TGTGCCAGCAGTTACACATCCGGGGGGGAGCTGTTTTTT. The genes are TRBV6-5 and TRBJ2-2; unclear D gene. The CDR3 is 13 residues long. The germline V gene encodes CDR1 MNHEY and CDR2 SVGAGI. Deletions cut 2 bases from V and 8 bases from J, with 9 bases between.

This clonotype was detected only a few times. V is TRBV4-3 and J is TRBJ1-4, with a tentative D call TRBD1 (5 bases). The V and J ends lost 3 bases and 8 bases respectively, with 13 bases between them. This CDR3 contains 14 residues. CDR1 and CDR2 from the germline V gene are LGHNA and YSLEER. Here the CDR3 DNA reads TGCGCCAGCAGCCATTTCCAGGGCGAAGAAAAACTGTTTTTT. Encoded protein: CASSHFQGEEKLFF.

The rearrangement uses TRBV5-6 and TRBJ2-7; 9 bases map to TRBD1. There are 15 residues in the CDR3. V trimming: 3 bases; J trimming: 3 bases; junction bases outside the gene matches: 7. Germline V gene data show CDR1 as SGHDT and CDR2 as YYEEEE. CDR3 protein: CASSSVGQGCYEQYF. CDR3 DNA sequence: TGTGCCAGCAGCTCCGTCGGACAGGGGTGCTACGAGCAGTACTTC.

There are a few counts of this clonotype. This chain links TRBV6-1 with TRBJ2-3; 10 nucleotides match TRBD2. V dropped 1 base and J dropped 2; count of bases not matched to a gene: 3. This CDR3 has 16 residues. Per germline, CDR1 MNHNS and CDR2 SASEGT. In DNA, the CDR3 is TGTGCCAGCAGTGAAGTACTAGCGGGGTCCACAGATACGCAGTATTTT. It codes for CASSEVLAGSTDTQYF.

This clonotype was observed a few times. This sequence joins TRBV5-4 and TRBJ2-2, with 8 bases that match TRBD1. From germline, CDR1 is SGHNT and CDR2 YYREEE (reference sequence). This CDR3 has 14 amino acids. The V gene end was trimmed by 2 bases and the J gene end by 8 bases; junction bases not matched to a gene: 5. This CDR3 is CASSFAGGRGELFF. CDR3 sequence (DNA): TGTGCCAGCAGCTTCGCAGGGGGCCGAGGGGAGCTGTTTTTT.